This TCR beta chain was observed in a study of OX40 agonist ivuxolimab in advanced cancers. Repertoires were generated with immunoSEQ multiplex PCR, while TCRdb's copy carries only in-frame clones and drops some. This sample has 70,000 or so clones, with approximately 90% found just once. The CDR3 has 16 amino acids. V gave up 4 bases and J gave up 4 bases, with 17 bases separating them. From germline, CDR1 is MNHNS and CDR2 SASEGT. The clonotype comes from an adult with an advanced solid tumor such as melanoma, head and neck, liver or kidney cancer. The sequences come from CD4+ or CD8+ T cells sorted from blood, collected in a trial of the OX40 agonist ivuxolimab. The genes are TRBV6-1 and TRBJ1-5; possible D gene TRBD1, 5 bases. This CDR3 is CASSGRQTALNQPQHF. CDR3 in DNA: TGTGCCAGCAGTGGTAGACAGACGGCCCTTAATCAGCCCCAGCATTTT.